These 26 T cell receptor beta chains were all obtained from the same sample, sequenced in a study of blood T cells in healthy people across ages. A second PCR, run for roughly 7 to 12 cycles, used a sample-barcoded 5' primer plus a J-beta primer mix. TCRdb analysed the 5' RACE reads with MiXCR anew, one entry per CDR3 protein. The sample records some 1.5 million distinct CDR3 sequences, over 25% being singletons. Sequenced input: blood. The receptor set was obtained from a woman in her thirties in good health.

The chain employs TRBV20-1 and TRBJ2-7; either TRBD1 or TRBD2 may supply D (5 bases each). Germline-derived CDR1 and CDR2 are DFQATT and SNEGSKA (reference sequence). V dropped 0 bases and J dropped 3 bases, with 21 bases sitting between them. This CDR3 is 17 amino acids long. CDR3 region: CSARDRSGSGSYYEQYF. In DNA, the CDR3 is TGCAGTGCTAGAGATCGATCGGGGTCAGGGTCTTACTACGAGCAGTACTTC.

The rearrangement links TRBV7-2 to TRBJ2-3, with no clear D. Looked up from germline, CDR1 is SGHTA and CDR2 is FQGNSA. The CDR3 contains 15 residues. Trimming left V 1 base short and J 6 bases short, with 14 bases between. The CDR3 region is CASSLEVNQADTQYF. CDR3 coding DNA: TGTGCCAGCAGCTTAGAGGTTAACCAGGCGGATACGCAGTATTTT.

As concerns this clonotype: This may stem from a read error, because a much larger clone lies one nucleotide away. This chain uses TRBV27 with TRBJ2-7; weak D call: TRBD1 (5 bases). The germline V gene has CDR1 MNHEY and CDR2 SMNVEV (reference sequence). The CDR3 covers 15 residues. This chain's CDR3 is CVSSLAGQKSYEQYF. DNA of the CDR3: TGTGTCAGCAGTTTGGCAGGGCAAAAATCCTACGAGCAGTACTTC.

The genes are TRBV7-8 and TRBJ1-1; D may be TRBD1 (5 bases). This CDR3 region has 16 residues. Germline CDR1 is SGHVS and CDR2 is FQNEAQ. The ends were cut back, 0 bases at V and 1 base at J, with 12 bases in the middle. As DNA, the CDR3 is TGTGCCAGCAGCTTAGCAGGTCCAGGGACGAACACTGAAGCTTTCTTT. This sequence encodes CASSLAGPGTNTEAFF.

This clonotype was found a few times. The CDR3, as DNA: TGTGCCAGCATTGACGTCTGGCGGGGGTACAATGAGCAGTTCTTC. It yields the protein CASIDVWRGYNEQFF. V and J are TRBV6-1 and TRBJ2-1; the match to TRBD2 covers 7 bases. Germline V lookup: CDR1 MNHNS, CDR2 SASEGT. After removal of 7 bases from V and 4 bases from J, the junction contained 10 bases not matched to a gene. There are 15 residues in the CDR3.

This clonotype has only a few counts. Written as DNA, the CDR3 is TGTGCCAGCAGCCCCGGGACAGTTGACTACAATGAGCAGTACTTC. Amino acid sequence: CASSPGTVDYNEQYF. V gene TRBV5-6 combines with J gene TRBJ2-1, with 7 bases fitting TRBD1. Judging by the DNA end, TRBJ2-7 fits better; the J call may be wrong. Per germline, CDR1 SGHDT and CDR2 YYEEEE. The CDR3 contains 15 residues.

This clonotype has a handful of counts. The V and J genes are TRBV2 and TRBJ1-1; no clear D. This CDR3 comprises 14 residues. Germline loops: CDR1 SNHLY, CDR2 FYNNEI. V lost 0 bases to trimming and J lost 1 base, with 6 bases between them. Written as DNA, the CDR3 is TGTGCCAGCAGTGAAGCGGGAGGGAACACTGAAGCTTTCTTT. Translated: CASSEAGGNTEAFF.

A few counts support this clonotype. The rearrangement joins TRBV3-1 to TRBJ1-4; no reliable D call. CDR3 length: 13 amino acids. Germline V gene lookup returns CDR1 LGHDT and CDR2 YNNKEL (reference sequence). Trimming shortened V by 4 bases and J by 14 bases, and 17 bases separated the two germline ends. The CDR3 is CASSPYEGFRLFF. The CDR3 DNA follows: TGTGCCAGCAGCCCCTATGAGGGTTTTAGGCTGTTTTTT.

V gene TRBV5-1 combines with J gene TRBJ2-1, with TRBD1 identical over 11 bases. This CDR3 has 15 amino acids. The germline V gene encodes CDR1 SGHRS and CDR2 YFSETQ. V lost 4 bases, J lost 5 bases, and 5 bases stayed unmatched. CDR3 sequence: CASSSGQGAHNEQFF. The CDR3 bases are TGCGCCAGCAGCAGCGGACAGGGGGCCCACAATGAGCAGTTCTTC.

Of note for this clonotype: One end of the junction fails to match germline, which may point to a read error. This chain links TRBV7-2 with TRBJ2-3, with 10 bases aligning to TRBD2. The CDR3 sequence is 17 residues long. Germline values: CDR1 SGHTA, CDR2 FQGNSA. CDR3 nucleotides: TGTGCCAGCAGCTTCCTCCCTAGCGGGGGCAGCACAGGTACGCAGTATTTT. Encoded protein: CASSFLPSGGSTGTQYF.

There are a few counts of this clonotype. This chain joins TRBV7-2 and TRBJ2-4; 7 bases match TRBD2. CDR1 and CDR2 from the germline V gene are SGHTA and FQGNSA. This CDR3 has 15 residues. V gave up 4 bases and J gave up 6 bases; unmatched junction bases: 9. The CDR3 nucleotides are TGTGCCAGCAGCTCCAGTGGGGGGGTGGTAAACATTCAGTACTTC. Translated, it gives CASSSSGGVVNIQYF. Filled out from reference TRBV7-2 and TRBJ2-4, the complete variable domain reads GAGVSQSPSNKVTEKGKDVELRCDPISGHTALYWYRQSLGQGLEFLIYFQGNSAPDKSGLPSDRFSAERTGGSVSTLTIQRTQQEDSAVYLCASSSSGGVVNIQYFGAGTRLSVL.

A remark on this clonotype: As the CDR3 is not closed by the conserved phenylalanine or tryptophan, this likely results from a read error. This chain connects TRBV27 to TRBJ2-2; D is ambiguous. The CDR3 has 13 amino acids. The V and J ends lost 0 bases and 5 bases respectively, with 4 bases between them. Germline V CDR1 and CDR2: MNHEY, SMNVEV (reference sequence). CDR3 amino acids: CASSLSGTGELFC. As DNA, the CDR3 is TGTGCCAGCAGTTTATCAGGGACCGGGGAGCTGTTTTGT.

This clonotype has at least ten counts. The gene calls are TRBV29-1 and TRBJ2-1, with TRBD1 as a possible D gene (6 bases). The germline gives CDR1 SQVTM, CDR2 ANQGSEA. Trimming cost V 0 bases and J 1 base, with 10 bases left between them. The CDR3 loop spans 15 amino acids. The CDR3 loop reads CSVEEVQGSYNEQFF. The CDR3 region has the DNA TGCAGCGTTGAAGAGGTCCAGGGGTCCTACAATGAGCAGTTCTTC.

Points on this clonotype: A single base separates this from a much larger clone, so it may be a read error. As DNA, the CDR3 is TGTGCCGGCAGTTTATTAGGCGGGAGCTATGGCTACACCTTC. Translating gives CAGSLLGGSYGYTF. The rearrangement links TRBV28 to TRBJ1-2; no clear D gene. The CDR3 extends over 14 amino acids. Looked up from germline, CDR1 is MDHEN and CDR2 is SYDVKM.

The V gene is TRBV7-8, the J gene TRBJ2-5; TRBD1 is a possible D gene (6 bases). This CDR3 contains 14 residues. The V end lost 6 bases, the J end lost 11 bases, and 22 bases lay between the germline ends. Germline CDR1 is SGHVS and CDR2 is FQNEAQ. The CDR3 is CASRIQGSSNEQYF. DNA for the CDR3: TGTGCCAGCAGGATACAGGGTTCGAGCAATGAGCAGTACTTC.

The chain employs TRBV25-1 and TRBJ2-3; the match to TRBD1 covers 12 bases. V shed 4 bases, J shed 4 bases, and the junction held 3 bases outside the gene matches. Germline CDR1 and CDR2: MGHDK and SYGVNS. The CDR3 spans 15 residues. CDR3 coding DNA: TGTGCCAGCAGTGGGGACAGGGGGCGCGCAGATACGCAGTATTTT. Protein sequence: CASSGDRGRADTQYF.

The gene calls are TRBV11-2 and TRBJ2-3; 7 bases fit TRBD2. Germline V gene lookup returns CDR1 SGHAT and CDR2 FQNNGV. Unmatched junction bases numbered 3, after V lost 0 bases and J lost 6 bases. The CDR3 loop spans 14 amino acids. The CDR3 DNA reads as TGTGCCAGCAGCTTAGATACACTAGCGGATACGCAGTATTTT. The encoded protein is CASSLDTLADTQYF.

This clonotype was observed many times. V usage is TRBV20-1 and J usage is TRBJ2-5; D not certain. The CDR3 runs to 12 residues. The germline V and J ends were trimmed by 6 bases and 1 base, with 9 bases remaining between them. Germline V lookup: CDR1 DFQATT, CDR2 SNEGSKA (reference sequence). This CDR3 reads CSAPDLQETQYF. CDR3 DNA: TGCAGTGCCCCGGACCTCCAAGAGACCCAGTACTTC.

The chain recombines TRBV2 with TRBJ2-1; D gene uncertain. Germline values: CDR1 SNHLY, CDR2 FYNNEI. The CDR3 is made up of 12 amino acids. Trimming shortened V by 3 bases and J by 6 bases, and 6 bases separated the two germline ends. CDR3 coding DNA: TGTGCCAGCAGTGAGGGAACCAATGAGCAGTTCTTC. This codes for CASSEGTNEQFF.

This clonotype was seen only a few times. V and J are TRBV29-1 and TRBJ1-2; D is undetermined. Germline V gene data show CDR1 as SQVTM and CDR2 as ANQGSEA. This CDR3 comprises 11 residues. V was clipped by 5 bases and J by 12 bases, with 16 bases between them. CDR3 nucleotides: TGCAGCGTTATTTTTGGACGGAGCCACACCTTC. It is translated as CSVIFGRSHTF.

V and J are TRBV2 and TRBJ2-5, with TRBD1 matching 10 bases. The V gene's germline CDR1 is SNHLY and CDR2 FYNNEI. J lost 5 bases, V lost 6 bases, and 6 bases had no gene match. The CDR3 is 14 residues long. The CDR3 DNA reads TGTGCCAGCAGCGAGGACAGGGGGATTGAGACCCAGTACTTC. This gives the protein CASSEDRGIETQYF.

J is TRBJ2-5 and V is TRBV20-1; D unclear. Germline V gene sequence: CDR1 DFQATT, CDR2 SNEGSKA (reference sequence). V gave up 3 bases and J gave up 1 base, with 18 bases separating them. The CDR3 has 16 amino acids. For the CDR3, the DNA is TGCAGTGCTAGTCAAAATAGCTTCCAAGTCCAAGAGACCCAGTACTTC. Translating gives CSASQNSFQVQETQYF.

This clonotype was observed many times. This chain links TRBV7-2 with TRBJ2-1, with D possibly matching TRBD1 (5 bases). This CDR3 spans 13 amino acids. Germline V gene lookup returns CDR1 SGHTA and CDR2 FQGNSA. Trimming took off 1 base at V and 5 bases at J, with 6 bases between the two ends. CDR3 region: CASSLVRDNEQFF. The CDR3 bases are TGTGCCAGCAGCTTAGTCAGGGACAATGAGCAGTTCTTC.

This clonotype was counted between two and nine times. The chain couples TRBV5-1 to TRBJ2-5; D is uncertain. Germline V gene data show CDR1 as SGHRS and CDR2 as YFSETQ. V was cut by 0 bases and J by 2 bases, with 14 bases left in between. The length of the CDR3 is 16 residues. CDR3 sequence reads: CASSLGVTTIQETQYF. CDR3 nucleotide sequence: TGCGCCAGCAGCTTGGGCGTAACAACCATTCAAGAGACCCAGTACTTC.

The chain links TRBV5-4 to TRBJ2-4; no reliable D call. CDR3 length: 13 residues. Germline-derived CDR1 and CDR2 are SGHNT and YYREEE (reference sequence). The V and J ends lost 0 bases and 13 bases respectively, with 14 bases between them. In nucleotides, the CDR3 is TGTGCCAGCAGCTTGGATGGATGGAAGGAGCAGTACTTC. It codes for CASSLDGWKEQYF.

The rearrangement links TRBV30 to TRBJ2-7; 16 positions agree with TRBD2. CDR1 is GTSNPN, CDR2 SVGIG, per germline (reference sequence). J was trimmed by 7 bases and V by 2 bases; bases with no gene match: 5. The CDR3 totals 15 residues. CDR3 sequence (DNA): TGTGCCTGGAGTCAGGGACTAGCGGGAGGGAAAGAGCAGTACTTC. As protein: CAWSQGLAGGKEQYF.